The present entry profiles one TCR beta chain with its context. Method: immunoSEQ multiplex PCR; TCRdb's copy keeps in-frame clones and lacks some. The table lists approximately 160,000 clones, 80% to 95% of them singletons. This sample was included in a study of control samples from healthy donors and cancer patients. The V end lost 4 bases, the J end lost 6 bases, and 14 bases lay between the germline ends. This CDR3 comprises 14 residues. Germline V lookup: CDR1 SGHTA, CDR2 FQGTGA. Sequenced input: blood. The J gene is TRBJ2-3, the V gene TRBV7-3, with TRBD1 as a possible D gene (6 bases). The TCR originated in a woman younger than 45 in good health. CDR3 loop: CASSSQTGSDTQYF. Here the CDR3 DNA reads TGTGCCAGCAGCTCCCAAACAGGGTCGGATACGCAGTATTTT. Looking up the rest from reference TRBV7-3 and TRBJ2-3 gives the full variable domain: GAGVSQTPSNKVTEKGKYVELRCDPISGHTALYWYRQSLGQGPEFLIYFQGTGAADDSGLPNDRFFAVRPEGSVSTLKIQRTERGDSAVYLCASSSQTGSDTQYFGPGTRLTVL.